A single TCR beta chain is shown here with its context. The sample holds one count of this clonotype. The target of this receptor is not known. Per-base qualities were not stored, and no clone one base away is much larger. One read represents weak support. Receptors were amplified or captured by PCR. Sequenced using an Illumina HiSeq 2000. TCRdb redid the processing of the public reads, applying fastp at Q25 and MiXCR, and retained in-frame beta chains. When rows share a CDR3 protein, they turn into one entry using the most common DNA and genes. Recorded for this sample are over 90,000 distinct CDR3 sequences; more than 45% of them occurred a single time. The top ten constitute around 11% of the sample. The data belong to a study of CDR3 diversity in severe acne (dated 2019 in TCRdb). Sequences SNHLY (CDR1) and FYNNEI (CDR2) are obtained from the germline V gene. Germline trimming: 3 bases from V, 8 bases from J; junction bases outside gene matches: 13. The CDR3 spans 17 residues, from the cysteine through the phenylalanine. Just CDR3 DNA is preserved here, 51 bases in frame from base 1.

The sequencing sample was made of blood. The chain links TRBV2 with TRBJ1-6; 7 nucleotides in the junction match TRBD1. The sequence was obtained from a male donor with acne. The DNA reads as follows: TGTGCCAGCAGTGACAATCCGGGGCCAGGGGGGCATTCACCCCTCCACTTT. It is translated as CASSDNPGPGGHSPLHF.